In this sample, the clone carrying this TCR beta chain turned up once. The sample originates from a study of cytomegalovirus exposure and HLA in healthy donors. Germline CDR1 and CDR2: GTSNPN and SVGIG (reference sequence). The CDR3 contains 14 residues. Trimming pared 2 bases from V and 1 base from J, leaving 9 bases between. PCR employed 60 Vbeta and 13 Jbeta primers. Sequencing was performed with immunoSEQ multiplex PCR; in TCRdb, only in-frame clones are kept and a portion is missing. Of 150,000 to 200,000 clones in the sample, approximately 78% were seen once. This TCR was sampled from a woman aged 50 to 60 in good health and CMV-seropositive. The rearrangement joins TRBV30 to TRBJ2-4; D uncertain. The sequencing input was PBMCs. The CDR3 DNA reads TGTGCCTGGAGTTTGAGCCTTGCCAAAAACATTCAGTACTTC. Amino acid sequence: CAWSLSLAKNIQYF. The variable domain in full, completed from reference TRBV30 and TRBJ2-4, reads SQTIHQWPATLVQPVGSPLSLECTVEGTSNPNLYWYRQAAGRGLQLLFYSVGIGQISSEVPQNLSASRPQDRQFILSSKKLLLSDSGFYLCAWSLSLAKNIQYFGAGTRLSVL.